The clone carrying this TCR beta chain was detected only a few times. The antigen is undetermined. The data are from a study of T and B cells in COVID-19 patients. Study-level points and caveats: Highly clonal in active COVID-19, TRB repertoires exceeded healthy-donor diversity and richness at recovery. The recovered cohort had roughly 2,200 exclusive TCR clusters, including about 31 low generation probability clusters.

Trimming took off 3 bases at V and 9 bases at J, with 15 bases between the two ends. The germline V gene encodes CDR1 DFQATT and CDR2 SNEGSKA (reference sequence). The CDR3 totals 13 residues. Multiplex PCR with BIOMED2 TRB-A/B primer pools amplified TRB rearrangements. TCRdb independently ran MiXCR on the multiplex PCR reads; one entry per CDR3 protein. The table has roughly 7,100 distinct CDR3 sequences, around a quarter seen once. TRB was amplified from about 250-500 ng of blood genomic DNA. The sample was blood. The clonotype originates from a human donor with active COVID-19. This rearrangement joins TRBV20-1 to TRBJ2-1; TRBD2 is a possible D gene (5 bases). CDR3 sequence: CSASSLSRGEQFF. CDR3 DNA sequence: TGCAGTGCTAGTTCCCTTTCTCGGGGTGAGCAGTTCTTC.